One sample yielded the 9 T cell receptor beta chains listed below, sequenced in a study of PD-L1 blockade in urothelial cancer. This table comes from immunoSEQ multiplex PCR, and its TCRdb copy is limited to in-frame clones, with some not included. The data contain 55,000 to 70,000 clones, roughly 86% of them singletons. Here the sequenced sample was PBMCs, taken around atezolizumab (anti-PD-L1) treatment. These receptors were taken from a man aged 50 to 60 with urothelial cancer.

This chain joins TRBV11-2 and TRBJ2-1, with TRBD2 matching 14 bases. This CDR3 spans 19 amino acids. The germline V gene encodes CDR1 SGHAT and CDR2 FQNNGV. Unmatched junction bases numbered 12, after V lost 3 bases and J lost 5 bases. In DNA form, the CDR3 reads TGTGCCAGCAGCTTTCCCCGACTAGCGGGAGGGCCACAGGACAATGAGCAGTTCTTC. This encodes CASSFPRLAGGPQDNEQFF.

The chain couples TRBV28 to TRBJ2-5, with 11 positions matching TRBD2. The CDR3 contains 15 residues. Trimming removed 6 bases from V and 2 bases from J; junction bases left unmatched: 5. Germline-derived CDR1 and CDR2 are MDHEN and SYDVKM. The CDR3 reads CASSLGTSGQETQYF. For the CDR3, the DNA is TGTGCCAGCAGCCTCGGGACTAGCGGACAAGAGACCCAGTACTTC.

This chain connects TRBV19 to TRBJ2-5; 7 bases match TRBD1. This CDR3 is 13 amino acids long. The germline V gene has CDR1 LNHDA and CDR2 SQIVND (reference sequence). V lost 4 bases and J lost 4; bases outside the gene matches: 3. The CDR3 here is CASSKRGRETQYF. Written as DNA, the CDR3 is TGTGCCAGTAGTAAGAGGGGGCGAGAGACCCAGTACTTC. Full variable domain (rest looked up from reference TRBV19 and TRBJ2-5): DGGITQSPKYLFRKEGQNVTLSCEQNLNHDAMYWYRQDPGQGLRLIYYSQIVNDFQKGDIAEGYSVSREKKESFPLTVTSAQKNPTAFYLCASSKRGRETQYFGPGTRLLVL.

In this sample, this clone turned up a few times. The chain couples TRBV4-1 to TRBJ1-2; tentative D call: TRBD1 (6 bases). Trimming cost V 0 bases and J 8 bases, with 19 bases left between them. This CDR3 spans 16 amino acids. CDR1 MGHRA and CDR2 YSYEKL come from the germline V gene. The CDR3: CASSQDRVSTGEGYTF. The CDR3 bases are TGCGCCAGCAGCCAAGATCGGGTCTCGACAGGAGAAGGCTACACCTTC.

The V gene is TRBV30, the J gene TRBJ2-7; no firm D call. The germline CDR1 and CDR2 sequences are GTSNPN and SVGIG (reference sequence). With 1 base removed from V and 3 bases from J, the gap between germline ends came to 4 bases. The CDR3 totals 11 residues. CDR3 sequence: CAWSDIYEQYF. In DNA, the CDR3 is TGTGCCTGGAGTGACATCTACGAGCAGTACTTC.

This clone was observed once. The chain combines TRBV28 with TRBJ1-2; 9 bases align to TRBD1. The V and J ends lost 8 bases and 5 bases, in that order; junction bases with no gene match: 12. The germline V gene encodes CDR1 MDHEN and CDR2 SYDVKM. This CDR3 has 15 amino acids. CDR3 coding DNA: TGTGCCAGCCTCCAGGGGCGGGACAGGGAGTATGGCTACACCTTC. This gives the protein CASLQGRDREYGYTF.

The chain has TRBV5-1 and TRBJ1-6, with a weak D call TRBD1 (6 bases). CDR1 is SGHRS and CDR2 is YFSETQ in the germline V gene. V dropped 0 bases and J dropped 8 bases, with 12 bases sitting between them. CDR3 length: 15 amino acids. CDR3 protein: CASSLEVRGDSPLHF. The CDR3 coding sequence is TGCGCCAGCAGCTTGGAGGTCAGGGGAGATTCACCCCTCCACTTT.

This sequence joins TRBV19 and TRBJ2-3; maybe TRBD2 (5 bases). Deletions cut 7 bases from V and 4 bases from J, with 9 bases between. This CDR3 is built from 12 residues. Germline V gene sequence: CDR1 LNHDA, CDR2 SQIVND (reference sequence). The CDR3 loop is CASKGSPDTQYF. In DNA, the CDR3 is TGTGCCAGTAAAGGGAGCCCAGATACGCAGTATTTT.

This clone was picked up many times. The V call is TRBV2, the J call TRBJ1-2, with TRBD1 identical over 11 bases. CDR1 is SNHLY, CDR2 FYNNEI, per germline. The CDR3 contains 11 residues. DNA for the CDR3: TGTGCGGACAGGGGGCGAGGGGGCTACACCTTC. Its protein product is CADRGRGGYTF.